These 10 T cell receptor beta chains originate from one sample sequenced in a study of T cells in localized non-small cell lung cancer. The repertoire was sequenced with immunoSEQ multiplex PCR; TCRdb's copy has only in-frame clones and lacks some. The table records more than 900 clones, 22% of them present only once. The sequenced sample was normal lung tissue next to the tumor, obtained before any cancer treatment. Receptor source: a woman aged 40 to 75 with stage I lung adenocarcinoma.

The sample holds one count of this clone. The chain links TRBV18 to TRBJ2-5; 8 bases align to TRBD1. Germline values: CDR1 KGHSH, CDR2 LQKENI. V shed 1 base, J shed 5 bases, and the junction held 6 bases outside the gene matches. The CDR3 consists of 15 residues. CDR3 nucleotides: TGTGCCAGCTCACCACGAGGACAGGGAGGCGAGACCCAGTACTTC. It encodes CASSPRGQGGETQYF.

V and J are TRBV25-1 and TRBJ2-1; 13 nucleotides agree with TRBD2. This CDR3 spans 16 amino acids. J was trimmed by 5 bases and V by 8 bases; bases with no gene match: 9. CDR1 is MGHDK and CDR2 is SYGVNS in the germline V gene. The CDR3 DNA is TGTGCCAGCTTTCCCGGGACTAGCGGGGCACACAATGAGCAGTTCTTC. This sequence encodes CASFPGTSGAHNEQFF.

The chain links TRBV18 to TRBJ2-7; D uncertain. CDR3 length: 13 amino acids. From germline, CDR1 is KGHSH and CDR2 LQKENI. Trimming removed 6 bases from V and 2 bases from J, with 11 bases in between. The chain's CDR3 is CASSLDPAYEQYF. CDR3 DNA: TGTGCCAGCTCTCTCGACCCGGCCTACGAGCAGTACTTC.

The sample holds a few counts of this clone. This chain joins TRBV6-8 and TRBJ2-3; 8 bases line up with TRBD1. J lost 7 bases, V lost 4 bases, and 16 bases had no gene match. The length of the CDR3 is 17 residues. Looked up from germline, CDR1 is MNHGY and CDR2 is SAAAGT. This CDR3 is CASSSSAGGGSLNTQYF. Written as DNA, the CDR3 is TGTGCCAGCAGTTCCTCTGCAGGGGGCGGGTCTCTAAATACGCAGTATTTT.

This chain links TRBV11-3 with TRBJ2-2; 9 nucleotides align to TRBD1. With V trimmed by 1 base and J by 2 bases, 14 bases remained unmatched. This CDR3 has 20 residues. In germline, CDR1 is SGHNT, CDR2 YENEEA. CDR3 nucleotides: TGTGCCAGCAGCTTAGGCAGGACAGGGGAGGTGGAACTAAACACCGGGGAGCTGTTTTTT. Translated: CASSLGRTGEVELNTGELFF.

The chain couples TRBV14 to TRBJ2-5, with unresolved D. V lost 0 bases and J 4 bases, leaving 9 bases between the germline ends. CDR1 and CDR2 from the germline V gene are SGHDN and FVKESK. There are 14 residues in the CDR3. The CDR3 reads CASSQDMLSETQYF. The CDR3 DNA follows: TGTGCCAGCAGCCAAGATATGCTGTCAGAGACCCAGTACTTC.

This clone was counted only a few times. The chain combines TRBV28 with TRBJ1-5, with D uncertain. Trimming left V 4 bases short and J 3 bases short, with 13 bases between. The CDR3 is 15 residues long. Germline V gene data show CDR1 as MDHEN and CDR2 as SYDVKM. The CDR3 spells CASSSSPRANQPQHF. The CDR3, as DNA: TGTGCCAGCAGTTCGTCTCCAAGGGCCAATCAGCCCCAGCATTTT.

In this sample, this clone turned up a few times. The V and J genes are TRBV11-3 and TRBJ1-2; weak D call: TRBD1 (5 bases). The V gene's germline CDR1 is SGHNT and CDR2 YENEEA. V was clipped by 5 bases and J by 7 bases, with 17 bases between them. CDR3 length: 14 amino acids. The DNA for the CDR3 is TGTGCCAGCAGCATTGACCCACAGGCTAGTGGCTACACCTTC. It is translated as CASSIDPQASGYTF.

The rearrangement links TRBV28 to TRBJ2-7, with TRBD1 matching 11 bases. Germline CDR1 reads MDHEN; CDR2 reads SYDVKM. The CDR3 consists of 15 residues. The ends lost 5 bases at V and 6 bases at J; junction bases unmatched: 9. The CDR3 protein is CASSQGGQGAGEQYF. CDR3 DNA sequence: TGTGCCAGCAGTCAGGGCGGACAGGGGGCGGGCGAGCAGTACTTC.

By share of the sample, this clone is medium-sized (0.01 to 0.1%). The gene calls are TRBV11-3 and TRBJ2-3; TRBD2 aligns across 8 bases. Germline loops: CDR1 SGHNT, CDR2 YENEEA. The CDR3 consists of 16 residues. V trimming: 3 bases; J trimming: 1 base; junction bases outside the gene matches: 6. CDR3 amino acids: CASSLAAGGRTDTQYF. The CDR3 bases are TGTGCCAGCAGCTTGGCCGCGGGGGGACGCACAGATACGCAGTATTTT.